This T cell receptor beta chain stems from a study of neurological immune-mediated disorders. The time point is: longitudinal time-point 2. The cDNA came from 5'RACE, which used 10-nucleotide random UMIs. From the 5' RACE reads, TCRdb called clonotypes with MiXCR, one entry per CDR3 protein. The sample has 70,000 to 95,000 distinct CDR3 sequences, about 13% seen once. This CDR3 comprises 14 residues. V was cut by 5 bases and J by 8 bases, with 15 bases left in between. Germline V lookup: CDR1 MNHEY, CDR2 SMNVEV (reference sequence). Many counts were recorded for this clonotype. The sequencing sample was made of PBMCs. This clonotype was sampled from a female donor with HTLV-1-associated myelopathy (HAM/TSP). J is TRBJ1-4 and V is TRBV27; weak D call: TRBD1 (5 bases). The CDR3 DNA reads as TGTGCCAGCAGTCCTGAGGCGGGGGAAGAAAAACTGTTTTTT. Translating gives CASSPEAGEEKLFF.